The 17 T cell receptor beta chains below were found in one sample sequenced in a study of technical replicates of blood from a handful of donors. Produced via immunoSEQ multiplex PCR; TCRdb's table is partial and in-frame only. Among tens of thousands of clones listed, around 95% were seen once. The specimen sequenced was T cells isolated from PBMCs. These TCRs come from a human donor in good health.

A few counts support this clone. The chain couples TRBV6-5 to TRBJ1-2; maybe TRBD1 (5 bases). This CDR3 is built from 14 residues. V was cut by 6 bases and J by 2 bases, with 13 bases left in between. Germline-derived CDR1 and CDR2 are MNHEY and SVGAGI. The CDR3 DNA reads as TGTGCCAGCAGACCTACGGCAGGGAACTATGGCTACACCTTC. Its protein product is CASRPTAGNYGYTF.

The rearrangement joins TRBV27 to TRBJ2-7; D might be TRBD2 (7 bases). The V and J ends lost 7 bases and 3 bases respectively, with 19 bases between them. Germline V gene data show CDR1 as MNHEY and CDR2 as SMNVEV (reference sequence). This CDR3 has 15 amino acids. The CDR3 DNA sequence: TGTGCCAGCACCCCAGGGAGGGGACAAATCTACGAGCAGTACTTC. It codes for CASTPGRGQIYEQYF.

J is TRBJ1-1 and V is TRBV2; D may be TRBD1 (6 bases). The length of the CDR3 is 12 residues. V gave up 2 bases and J gave up 11 bases, with 12 bases separating them. Germline V lookup: CDR1 SNHLY, CDR2 FYNNEI. This chain's CDR3 is CASSERGSPAFF. The CDR3 DNA reads TGTGCCAGCAGTGAAAGGGGGTCACCTGCTTTCTTT.

This chain uses TRBV9 with TRBJ2-1; weak D call: TRBD1 (6 bases). This CDR3 has 15 amino acids. CDR1 and CDR2 (germline): SGDLS, YYNGEE. With 6 bases removed from V and 4 bases from J, the gap between germline ends came to 17 bases. The CDR3 loop is CASTPTGMGYNEQFF. The CDR3 region has the DNA TGTGCCAGCACCCCCACAGGGATGGGTTACAATGAGCAGTTCTTC.

V is TRBV2 and J is TRBJ2-1, with a tentative D call TRBD1 (5 bases). The CDR3 sequence is 14 residues long. Trimming pared 7 bases from V and 3 bases from J, leaving 13 bases between. Germline CDR1 is SNHLY and CDR2 is FYNNEI. The CDR3 spells CASKADSVYNEQFF. The CDR3 DNA sequence: TGTGCCAGCAAGGCCGACAGTGTCTACAATGAGCAGTTCTTC.

The chain combines TRBV27 with TRBJ2-5; D might be TRBD1 (6 bases). From germline, CDR1 is MNHEY and CDR2 SMNVEV (reference sequence). Trimming shortened V by 5 bases and J by 4 bases, and 20 bases separated the two germline ends. This CDR3 has 16 residues. The CDR3 DNA sequence: TGTGCCAGCAGTCCCTATCCTGATCAGGGGCCAGAGACCCAGTACTTC. It encodes CASSPYPDQGPETQYF.

The chain is built from TRBV13 and TRBJ2-3, with D perhaps matching TRBD1 (5 bases). Germline lookup yields CDR1 PRHDT and CDR2 FYEKMQ (reference sequence). Trimming took off 5 bases at V and 0 bases at J, with 18 bases between the two ends. The CDR3 contains 17 residues. This chain's CDR3 is CASSQLPGHLSTDTQYF. The CDR3 region has the DNA TGTGCCAGCAGCCAACTACCAGGACACCTTAGCACAGATACGCAGTATTTT. The entire variable domain, with the rest obtained from reference TRBV13 and TRBJ2-3, is as follows: AAGVIQSPRHLIKEKRETATLKCYPIPRHDTVYWYQQGPGQDPQFLISFYEKMQSDKGSIPDRFSAQQFSDYHSELNMSSLELGDSALYFCASSQLPGHLSTDTQYFGPGTRLTVL.

This sequence joins TRBV27 and TRBJ2-7; 7 nucleotides agree with TRBD1. With V trimmed by 2 bases and J by 4 bases, 5 bases remained unmatched. Germline V lookup: CDR1 MNHEY, CDR2 SMNVEV (reference sequence). The CDR3 is 14 amino acids. CDR3 region: CASSLRGRVYEQYF. CDR3 coding DNA: TGTGCCAGCAGTTTAAGGGGGCGCGTATACGAGCAGTACTTC.

The chain combines TRBV18 with TRBJ2-2, with D maybe TRBD2 (5 bases). This CDR3 is built from 15 residues. Germline V gene lookup returns CDR1 KGHSH and CDR2 LQKENI. Trimming pared 1 base from V and 3 bases from J, leaving 9 bases between. This chain's CDR3 is CASSPREGYTGELFF. CDR3 nucleotide sequence: TGTGCCAGCTCACCACGTGAGGGTTACACCGGGGAGCTGTTTTTT.

V gene TRBV10-3 combines with J gene TRBJ1-5; possible D gene TRBD1, 5 bases. CDR1 and CDR2 from the germline V gene are ENHRY and SYGVKD. V was pared by 3 bases and J by 0 bases, with 9 bases between. This CDR3 contains 15 residues. The CDR3 sequence is CAISEGRDSNQPQHF. The CDR3 coding sequence is TGTGCCATCAGTGAAGGCAGGGATAGCAATCAGCCCCAGCATTTT.

The chain carries TRBV6-5 and TRBJ2-7; 7 nucleotides match TRBD1. This CDR3 has 14 amino acids. Germline V gene data show CDR1 as MNHEY and CDR2 as SVGAGI. The V gene end was trimmed by 6 bases and the J gene end by 3 bases; junction bases not matched to a gene: 8. The CDR3 sequence is CASRYSRDSYEQYF. CDR3 sequence (DNA): TGTGCCAGCAGATATAGCCGGGACAGCTACGAGCAGTACTTC.

This clone occurred once. This rearrangement joins TRBV10-3 to TRBJ2-7, with 8 bases fitting TRBD1. Germline-derived CDR1 and CDR2 are ENHRY and SYGVKD. The CDR3 contains 15 residues. Losses at the gene ends were 2 bases for V and 7 bases for J; bases not matched to a gene: 10. DNA of the CDR3: TGTGCCATCAGTGAGCCGACAGGGGAACCGGGGGAGCAGTACTTC. Encoded protein: CAISEPTGEPGEQYF.

The rearrangement links TRBV27 to TRBJ2-3; weak D call: TRBD2 (6 bases). The CDR3 is 14 residues long. Deletions cut 3 bases from V and 6 bases from J, with 13 bases between. Germline values: CDR1 MNHEY, CDR2 SMNVEV (reference sequence). The CDR3 region is CASSLSSAGDTQYF. As DNA, the CDR3 is TGTGCCAGCAGTTTGTCTAGCGCGGGGGATACGCAGTATTTT.

The V and J genes are TRBV5-1 and TRBJ2-5; 8 bases align to TRBD1. Germline assignment: CDR1 SGHRS and CDR2 YFSETQ. The CDR3 consists of 14 residues. The V and J ends lost 4 bases and 2 bases, in that order; junction bases with no gene match: 4. The CDR3 spells CASSPGQGQETQYF. The DNA of the CDR3 is TGCGCCAGCAGCCCTGGACAGGGACAAGAGACCCAGTACTTC.

The chain links TRBV5-6 to TRBJ1-3; D gene unclear. The CDR3 loop spans 16 amino acids. Germline lookup yields CDR1 SGHDT and CDR2 YYEEEE. Trimming pared 3 bases from V and 9 bases from J, leaving 22 bases between. The CDR3 loop reads CASSSPGAGLPSTIYF. CDR3 nucleotides: TGTGCCAGCAGCTCCCCTGGTGCAGGCCTTCCGAGCACCATATATTTT.

This CDR3 is CASSLAGTEETQYF. DNA for the CDR3: TGCGCCAGCAGCTTGGCAGGGACTGAAGAGACCCAGTACTTC. This chain links TRBV5-1 with TRBJ2-5, with TRBD2 as a possible D gene (6 bases). CDR3 length equals 14 residues. Between the trimmed V and J ends, which lost 0 bases and 3 bases, there was a span of 9 bases. The germline V gene has CDR1 SGHRS and CDR2 YFSETQ.

V gene TRBV28 combines with J gene TRBJ2-1, with a tentative D call TRBD2 (6 bases). CDR1 is MDHEN, CDR2 SYDVKM, per germline. V lost 6 bases, J lost 3 bases, and 15 bases lay in between. CDR3 size: 15 residues. This chain's CDR3 is CASRDPLGGYNEQFF. DNA for the CDR3: TGTGCCAGCAGAGACCCCCTCGGGGGCTACAATGAGCAGTTCTTC.